This T cell receptor (beta chain) was sequenced for a study of T cell repertoires in cytomegalovirus infection (dated by TCRdb to between 2018 and 2021). For the wider study: Donor HLA type was relevant to the analysis, as public TCR beta signatures indicated carriage of CMV infection together with the matching HLA type.

Study-wide conclusions, independent of this receptor: In both this cohort and an independent roughly 360-donor cohort, the cumulative frequency of public TCR beta family members distinguished carriers of CMV infection plus the relevant HLA type. The ex vivo response was dominated by HLA-C-restricted CMV-specific TCR beta clonotypes, which also provided the single most frequent clonotype in two of eight donors.

Looking up the germline V gene (reference sequence) yields CDR1 LNHDA and CDR2 SQIVND. V gives up 9 bases and J gives up 7 bases, and the segment between their germline ends measures 13 bases. The CDR3 spans 13 residues, from the cysteine through the phenylalanine. Just the 39-base CDR3 DNA is kept, in frame starting at base 1. Sequenced using an Illumina HiSeq 1500. TCRdb reanalyzed the raw reads on its own, using fastp at Q25 for trimming and MiXCR for clone calling, and kept in-frame beta chains. All rows with the same CDR3 protein become a single entry with the most common DNA and genes. This sample gives hundreds of thousands of distinct CDR3 sequences in total; about 9.1% of them show up just once. 2.5% of the sample belongs to the ten largest clones. This clonotype occurred a few times. Its antigen specificity is not known. Base qualities are not at hand, and no much larger clone is one base apart.

In this chain, TRBV19 is recombined with TRBJ1-6; the D gene lacks a confident call. The receptor was derived from a human donor in good health (CMV status not recorded). Some clones in this sample may be carry-over from other donors' samples. The specimen sequenced was PBMCs. Here is the DNA: TGTGCCAGCAAAAGGCTGGAAAATTCACCCCTCCACTTT. It translates as CASKRLENSPLHF.